One sample yielded the 5 T cell receptor beta chains listed below, sequenced in a study of early T cells in non-severe SARS-CoV-2 infection. TCRdb independently ran MiXCR on the 5' RACE reads; one entry per CDR3 protein. This sample has approximately 40,000 distinct CDR3 sequences, with 11% found just once. Sequenced material: whole blood. All receptors derive from an adult who was a healthcare worker with PCR-confirmed SARS-CoV-2 infection or an uninfected control (not recorded which).

This clonotype was seen a handful of times. J is TRBJ1-6 and V is TRBV19; 8 nucleotides agree with TRBD1. The germline V gene encodes CDR1 LNHDA and CDR2 SQIVND (reference sequence). Unmatched junction bases numbered 10, after V lost 4 bases and J lost 5 bases. The CDR3 totals 17 residues. CDR3 residues: CASSNRGQGADNSPLHF. The CDR3 coding sequence is TGTGCCAGTAGTAACCGAGGACAGGGCGCCGATAATTCACCCCTCCACTTT.

This clonotype was counted a few times. The chain carries TRBV12-5 and TRBJ1-5, with 7 bases aligning to TRBD1. The CDR3 is 17 amino acids. V dropped 2 bases and J dropped 0; count of bases not matched to a gene: 7. Germline V gene data show CDR1 as LGHNT and CDR2 as FRNRAP. In nucleotides, the CDR3 is TGTGCTAGTGGTTTGAGGACAGGCGGAATTAGCAATCAGCCCCAGCATTTT. This translates into CASGLRTGGISNQPQHF.

This clonotype appeared many times. This chain links TRBV12-3 or TRBV12-4 with TRBJ2-1; tentatively, D is TRBD2 (5 bases). There are 13 residues in the CDR3. V gave up 3 bases and J gave up 4 bases, with 7 bases separating them. In nucleotides, the CDR3 is TGTGCCAGCAGTTTCGGGGAATACAATGAGCAGTTCTTC. Translating gives CASSFGEYNEQFF.

This clonotype was counted only a few times. One end of the junction is discordant with germline, which a read error may explain. The V call is TRBV7-9, the J call TRBJ2-7; D ambiguous. The CDR3 runs 13 residues. The germline V gene has CDR1 SEHNR and CDR2 FQNEAQ (reference sequence). The CDR3 DNA follows: TGTTCCAGCAGCTTATTGGGCGCCTACGAGCAGTACTTC. Translation: CSSSLLGAYEQYF.

This clonotype was found many times. CDR3 in amino acids: CASSNNNYGYTF. The CDR3 DNA reads as TGTGCCAGCAGCAACAATAACTATGGCTACACCTTC. The chain couples TRBV7-9 to TRBJ1-2; D is ambiguous. Between the trimmed V and J ends, which lost 5 bases and 1 base, there was a span of 5 bases. CDR1 and CDR2 from the germline V gene are SEHNR and FQNEAQ (reference sequence). The CDR3 has 12 amino acids.